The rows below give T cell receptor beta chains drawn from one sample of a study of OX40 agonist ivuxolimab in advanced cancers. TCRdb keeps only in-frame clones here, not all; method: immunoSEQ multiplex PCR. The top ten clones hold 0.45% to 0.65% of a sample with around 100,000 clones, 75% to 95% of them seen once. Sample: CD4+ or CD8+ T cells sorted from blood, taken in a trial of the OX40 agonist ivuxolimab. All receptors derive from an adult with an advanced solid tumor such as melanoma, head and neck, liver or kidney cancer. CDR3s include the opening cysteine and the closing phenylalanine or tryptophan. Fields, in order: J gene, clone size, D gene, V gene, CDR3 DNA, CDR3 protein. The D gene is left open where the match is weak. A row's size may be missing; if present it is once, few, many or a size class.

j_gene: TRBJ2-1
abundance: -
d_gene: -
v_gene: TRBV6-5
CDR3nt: TGTGCCAGCAGTTCGACTAAGTACAATGAGCAGTTCTTC
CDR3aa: CASSSTKYNEQFF

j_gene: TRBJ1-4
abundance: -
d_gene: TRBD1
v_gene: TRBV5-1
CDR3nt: TGCGCCAGCAGGCCCGGGACAGGGTGGGAAAAACTGTTTTTT
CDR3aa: CASRPGTGWEKLFF

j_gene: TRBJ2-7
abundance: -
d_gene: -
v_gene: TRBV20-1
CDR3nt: TGCAGTGCTAACAGGGCCTACGAGCAGTACTTC
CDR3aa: CSANRAYEQYF

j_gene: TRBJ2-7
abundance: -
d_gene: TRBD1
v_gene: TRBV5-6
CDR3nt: TGTGCCAGCAGCTTGGAGACAGGGGTCGACGAGCAGTACTTC
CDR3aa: CASSLETGVDEQYF

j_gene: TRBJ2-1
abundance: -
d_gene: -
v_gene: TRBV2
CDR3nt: TGTGCCAGCAGTCAGGATTCCTACAATGAGCAGTTCTTC
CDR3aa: CASSQDSYNEQFF

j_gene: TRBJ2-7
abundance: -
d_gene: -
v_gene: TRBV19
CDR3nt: TGTGCCAGTAGCCGAGGGGCGGACTCCTACGAGCAGTACTTC
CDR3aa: CASSRGADSYEQYF

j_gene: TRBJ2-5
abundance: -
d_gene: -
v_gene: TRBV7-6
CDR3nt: TGTGCCAGCACAACAAATCAGGGTCGGGAGACCCAGTACTTC
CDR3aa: CASTTNQGRETQYF

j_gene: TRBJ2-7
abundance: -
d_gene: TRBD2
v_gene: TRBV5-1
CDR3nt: TGCGCCAGCACCCCACTAGCGGGAGGGTACGAGCAGTACTTC
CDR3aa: CASTPLAGGYEQYF

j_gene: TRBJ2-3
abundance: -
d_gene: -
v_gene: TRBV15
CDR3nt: TGTGCCACCAGCAGAGCACGCAAGAGCACAGATACGCAGTATTTT
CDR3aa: CATSRARKSTDTQYF

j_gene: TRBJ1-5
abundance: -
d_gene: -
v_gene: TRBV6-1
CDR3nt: TGTGCCAGCAGCCGGGAACCCAGAGCTGATCAGCCCCAGCATTTT
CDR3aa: CASSREPRADQPQHF

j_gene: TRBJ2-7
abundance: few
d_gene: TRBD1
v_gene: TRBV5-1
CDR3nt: TGCGCCAGCAGCTCCTCCGGGACAGGGTACGACGAGCAGTACTTC
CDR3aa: CASSSSGTGYDEQYF

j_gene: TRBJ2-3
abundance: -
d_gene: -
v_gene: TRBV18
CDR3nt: TGTGCCAGCTCACCGTGGGTGAACACAGATACGCAGTATTTT
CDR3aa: CASSPWVNTDTQYF

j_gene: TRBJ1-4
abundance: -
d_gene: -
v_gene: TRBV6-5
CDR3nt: TGTGCCAGCAGTTACTCCGGGGCAACTAATGAAAAACTGTTTTTT
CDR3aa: CASSYSGATNEKLFF

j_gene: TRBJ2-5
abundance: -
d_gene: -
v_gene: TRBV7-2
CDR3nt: TGTGCCAGCAGCTACTCAGTGGAAGAGACCCAGTACTTC
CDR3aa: CASSYSVEETQYF

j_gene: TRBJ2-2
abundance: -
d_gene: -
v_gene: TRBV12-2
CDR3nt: TGTGCAAGTGTACAGGGGTCGGGCACCGGGGAGCTGTTTTTT
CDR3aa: CASVQGSGTGELFF

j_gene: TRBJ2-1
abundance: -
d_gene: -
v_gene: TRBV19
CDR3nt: TGTGCCAGTAGTATGTACAATGAGCAGTTCTTC
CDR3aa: CASSMYNEQFF

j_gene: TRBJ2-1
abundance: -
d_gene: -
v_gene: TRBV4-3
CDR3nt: TGCGCCAGCAGCCGTTCAACAGGGAGCTCCTACAATGAGCAGTTCTTC
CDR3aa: CASSRSTGSSYNEQFF

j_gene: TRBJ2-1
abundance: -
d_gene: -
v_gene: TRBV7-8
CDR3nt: TGTGCCAGCAGCTTTTTCCGAGACAATGAGCAGTTCTTC
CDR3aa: CASSFFRDNEQFF

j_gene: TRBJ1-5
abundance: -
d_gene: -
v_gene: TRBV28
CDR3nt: TGTGCCAGCAGTCCCCTCGAGCCCCTTAGTAGCAATCAGCCCCAGCATTTT
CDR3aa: CASSPLEPLSSNQPQHF

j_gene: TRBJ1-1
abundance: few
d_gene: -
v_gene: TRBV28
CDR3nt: TGTGCCAGCAGCGACCCCCGCGGAGCTTTCTTT
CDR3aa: CASSDPRGAFF

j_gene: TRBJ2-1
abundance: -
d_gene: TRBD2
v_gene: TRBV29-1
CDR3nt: TGCAGCGTTGAATTGGCTAGCGGGAACTACAATGAGCAGTTCTTC
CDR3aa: CSVELASGNYNEQFF

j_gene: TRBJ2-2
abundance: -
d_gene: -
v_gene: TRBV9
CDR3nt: TGTGCCAGCAACGTAGATCCTTACACCGGGGAGCTGTTTTTT
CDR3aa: CASNVDPYTGELFF

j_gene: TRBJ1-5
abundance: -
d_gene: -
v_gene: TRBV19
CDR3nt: TGTGCCAGTAGTATTTATTCCGGCGGCAATCAGCCCCAGCATTTT
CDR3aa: CASSIYSGGNQPQHF

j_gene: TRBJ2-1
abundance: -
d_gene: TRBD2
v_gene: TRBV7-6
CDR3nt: TGTGCCAGCAGCTCTCATCGGGAGGACTACAATGAGCAGTTCTTC
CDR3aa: CASSSHREDYNEQFF

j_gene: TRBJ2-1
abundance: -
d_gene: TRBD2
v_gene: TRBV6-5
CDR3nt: TGTGCCAGCAGTTACCTAGCGGGAGGCTTCAATGAGCAGTTCTTC
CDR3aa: CASSYLAGGFNEQFF

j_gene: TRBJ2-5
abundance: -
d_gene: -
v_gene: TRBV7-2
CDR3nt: TGTGCCAGCAGCCCCCTATTGTACGGGGGTGGTCAAGAGACCCAGTACTTC
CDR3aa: CASSPLLYGGGQETQYF

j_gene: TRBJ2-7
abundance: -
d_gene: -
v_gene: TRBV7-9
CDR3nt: TGTGCCAGCAGCTTAGACGGGGCGTGGGGTAAAAGGATACTCGAGCAGTACTTC
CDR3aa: CASSLDGAWGKRILEQYF

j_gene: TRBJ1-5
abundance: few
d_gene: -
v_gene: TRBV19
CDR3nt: TGTGCCAGTACAGGGGTCAATCAGCCCCAGCATTTT
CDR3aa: CASTGVNQPQHF

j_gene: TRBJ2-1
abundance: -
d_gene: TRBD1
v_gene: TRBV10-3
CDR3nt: TGTGCCATCAGCGACAGGGGTAATGAGCAGTTCTTC
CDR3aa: CAISDRGNEQFF

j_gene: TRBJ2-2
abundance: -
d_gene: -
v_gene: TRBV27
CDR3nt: TGTGCCAGCAGCCCAGCGGCGAACACCGGGGAGCTGTTTTTT
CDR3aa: CASSPAANTGELFF

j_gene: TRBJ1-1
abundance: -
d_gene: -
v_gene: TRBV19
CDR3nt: TGTGCCAGTAGTTTAAGATTGAACACTGAAGCTTTCTTT
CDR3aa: CASSLRLNTEAFF

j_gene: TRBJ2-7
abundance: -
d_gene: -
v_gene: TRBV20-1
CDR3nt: TGCAGTGCTAGGAAAGGCGGGGAGCAGTACTTC
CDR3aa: CSARKGGEQYF

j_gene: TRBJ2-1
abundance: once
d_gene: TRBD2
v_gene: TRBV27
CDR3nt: TGTGCCAGCAGTTTCGGACTAGCCGTTAATGAGCAGTTCTTC
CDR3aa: CASSFGLAVNEQFF

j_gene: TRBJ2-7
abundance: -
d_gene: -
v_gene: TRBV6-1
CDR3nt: TGTGGCGGCTACGAGCAGTACTTC
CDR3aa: CGGYEQYF

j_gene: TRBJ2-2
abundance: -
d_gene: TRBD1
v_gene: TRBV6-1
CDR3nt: TGTGCCACCCGGACAGGGTTAACCGGGGAGCTGTTTTTT
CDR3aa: CATRTGLTGELFF

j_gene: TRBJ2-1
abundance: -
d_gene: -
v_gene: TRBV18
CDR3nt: TGTGCCAGCTCACGAGACAGAAACAATGAGCAGTTCTTC
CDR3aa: CASSRDRNNEQFF

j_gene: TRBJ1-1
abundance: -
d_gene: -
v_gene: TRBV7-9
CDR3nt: TGTGCCAGCAGCTTATATCATGGCAGCACTGAAGCTTTCTTT
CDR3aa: CASSLYHGSTEAFF

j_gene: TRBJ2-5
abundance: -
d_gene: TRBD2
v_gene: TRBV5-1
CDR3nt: TGCGCCAGCAGCTGGGGACTACAAAACCAAGAGACCCAGTACTTC
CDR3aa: CASSWGLQNQETQYF

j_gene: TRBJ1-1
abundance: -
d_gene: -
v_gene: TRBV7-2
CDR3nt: TGTGCCAGCAGCCTCATCTCGGAGTACACTGAAGCTTTCTTT
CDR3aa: CASSLISEYTEAFF

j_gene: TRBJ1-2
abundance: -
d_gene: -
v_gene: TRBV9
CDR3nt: TGTGCCAGCAGCGTAGACTCCGGGGATGGCTACACCTTC
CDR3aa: CASSVDSGDGYTF

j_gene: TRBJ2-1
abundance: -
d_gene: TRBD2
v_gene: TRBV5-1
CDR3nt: TGCGCCAGCAGCTTGGACCGCGGGAGCAGTTACAATGAGCAGTTCTTC
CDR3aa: CASSLDRGSSYNEQFF

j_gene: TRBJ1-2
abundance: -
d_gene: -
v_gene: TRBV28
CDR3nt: TGTGCCAGCAGTTCTGGTGGCTATAACTATGGCTACACCTTC
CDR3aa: CASSSGGYNYGYTF

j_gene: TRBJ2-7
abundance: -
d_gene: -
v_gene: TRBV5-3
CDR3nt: TGTGCCAGAAGCTTGGCTGCAGGCCGTAAGGAGCAGTACTTC
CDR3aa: CARSLAAGRKEQYF

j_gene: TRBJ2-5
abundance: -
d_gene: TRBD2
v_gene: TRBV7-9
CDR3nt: TGTGCCAGCGGCTTAAGGAGATTAAGAGCGGGAGTTGGAGCAGAGACCCAGTACTTC
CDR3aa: CASGLRRLRAGVGAETQYF

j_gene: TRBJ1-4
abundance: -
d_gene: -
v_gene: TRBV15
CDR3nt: TGTGCCACCAGCAGAGTAAATGAAAAACTGTTTTTT
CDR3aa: CATSRVNEKLFF

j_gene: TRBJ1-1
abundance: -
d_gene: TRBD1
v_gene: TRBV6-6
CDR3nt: TGTGCCAGCAGTCAAACCGGGACAGGGGGGAACACTGAAGCTTTCTTT
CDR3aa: CASSQTGTGGNTEAFF

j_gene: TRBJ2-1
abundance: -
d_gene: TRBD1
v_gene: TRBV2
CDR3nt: TGTGCCAGCGGGACAGGGCCCCGTGGGGGTGAGCAGTTCTTC
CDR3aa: CASGTGPRGGEQFF

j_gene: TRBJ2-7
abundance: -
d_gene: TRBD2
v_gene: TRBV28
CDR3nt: TGTGCCAGCAGTTCGGGACTAGGCTTAGTCGAGCAGTACTTC
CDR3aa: CASSSGLGLVEQYF

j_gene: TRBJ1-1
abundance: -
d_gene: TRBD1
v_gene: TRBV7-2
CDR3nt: TGTGCGGAATCTCCATATACAGGGGTGAACACTGAAGCTTTCTTT
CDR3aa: CAESPYTGVNTEAFF

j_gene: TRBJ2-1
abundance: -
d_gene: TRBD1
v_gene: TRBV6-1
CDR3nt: TGTGCCAGCAGTGTAAGGACAGGGTTAAATGTTAATGAGCAGTTCTTC
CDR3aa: CASSVRTGLNVNEQFF

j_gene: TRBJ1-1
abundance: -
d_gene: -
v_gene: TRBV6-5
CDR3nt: TGTGCCAGCAGTTACTCGAACCAGGGGAACACTGAAGCTTTCTTT
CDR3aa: CASSYSNQGNTEAFF

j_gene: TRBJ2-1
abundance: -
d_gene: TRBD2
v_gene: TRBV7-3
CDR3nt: TGTGCCAGCAGCCCCCGGACTAGCGGGGGAGGCTCCTACAATGAGCAGTTCTTC
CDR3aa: CASSPRTSGGGSYNEQFF

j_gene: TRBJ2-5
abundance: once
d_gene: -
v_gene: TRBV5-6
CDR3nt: TGTGCCAGCAGCTTGGGTTTGGACCCCCAACAGACCCAGTACTTC
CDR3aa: CASSLGLDPQQTQYF

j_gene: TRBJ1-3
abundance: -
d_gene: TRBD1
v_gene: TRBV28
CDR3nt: TGTGCCAGCAACCCGACAGGGGGCGCCTCTGGAAACACCATATATTTT
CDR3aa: CASNPTGGASGNTIYF

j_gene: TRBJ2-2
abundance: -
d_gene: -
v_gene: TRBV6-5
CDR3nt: TGTGCCAGCAGTTACGAGGGCAGACCCGGGGAGCTGTTTTTT
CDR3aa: CASSYEGRPGELFF

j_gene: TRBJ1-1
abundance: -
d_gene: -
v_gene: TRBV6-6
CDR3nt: TGTGCCGGATCTCTGGACAAGAACACTGAAGCTTTCTTT
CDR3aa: CAGSLDKNTEAFF